This entry describes one T cell receptor (beta chain). These data belong to a study of CD8+ T cells in alopecia areata. V was trimmed by 3 bases and J by 7 bases, leaving 13 bases between them. The CDR3 spans 13 residues. CDR1 is SNHLY, CDR2 FYNNEI, per germline. Reverse transcribed after extraction, RNA yielded cDNA as the sequencing template. Profiled with immunoSEQ multiplex PCR; TCRdb holds only in-frame clones, not every one. The profile shows 100,000 to 150,000 clones, around 60% of them singletons. This specimen was CD4+ T cells sorted from blood, taken at week 0. V gene TRBV2 combines with J gene TRBJ2-7; tentative D call: TRBD2 (6 bases). The TCR was taken from a human donor with alopecia areata. CDR3 bases: TGTGCCAGCAGTGATTATCTCGCGGGGGAGCAGTACTTC. This sequence encodes CASSDYLAGEQYF.